This entry lists 24 T cell receptor beta chains sequenced from one sample in a study of blood T cell repertoires in COVID-19. Here immunoSEQ multiplex PCR was the method, and the copy in TCRdb shows in-frame clones only, minus some. The sample records some 100,000 clones, roughly four fifths being singletons. Sequencing input: peripheral blood. Receptors originate from a man aged 50 to 59 with acute or convalescent COVID-19.

This clone was seen a few times. The chain couples TRBV15 to TRBJ1-1, with 8 positions matching TRBD1. Germline CDR1 LNHNV, CDR2 YYDKDF (reference sequence). V trimming: 6 bases; J trimming: 5 bases; junction bases outside the gene matches: 8. The CDR3 contains 14 residues. Here the CDR3 reads CATSSTGGRTEAFF. The DNA of the CDR3 is TGTGCCACCAGTTCAACAGGGGGGAGGACTGAAGCTTTCTTT.

The chain uses TRBV6-5 and TRBJ1-5; D possibly corresponds to TRBD1 (6 bases). V was shortened by 6 bases and J by 3 bases, with 12 bases between the two germline ends. CDR3 size: 14 residues. Germline V CDR1 and CDR2: MNHEY, SVGAGI. The CDR3: CASSADRPNQPQHF. The CDR3, as DNA: TGTGCCAGCAGCGCAGACAGGCCCAATCAGCCCCAGCATTTT.

This clone has just a few counts. The CDR3: CASSLDGRGPNGYTF. The CDR3 DNA sequence: TGTGCCAGCAGCTTAGATGGCAGGGGCCCCAATGGCTACACCTTC. The chain combines TRBV7-8 with TRBJ1-2; perhaps TRBD1 as D (6 bases). CDR1 is SGHVS and CDR2 is FQNEAQ in the germline V gene. V was trimmed by 1 base and J by 6 bases, leaving 15 bases between them. The CDR3 length is 15 residues.

The chain links TRBV30 to TRBJ2-7, with D maybe TRBD2 (5 bases). The V end lost 2 bases, the J end lost 1 base, and 15 bases lay between the germline ends. The CDR3 length is 15 residues. Germline V gene sequence: CDR1 GTSNPN, CDR2 SVGIG (reference sequence). The CDR3 DNA follows: TGTGCCTGGAGTCCCCGGGGTAGGTCTTCCTACGAGCAGTACTTC. It yields the protein CAWSPRGRSSYEQYF.

The chain carries TRBV12-1 and TRBJ1-1; the table's D gene call, TRBD1, was not cross checked with the DNA. TRBV12-1 is marked as a pseudogene. The CDR3 is 15 residues long. The CDR3 loop is CASSAKDRALNEAFF. In DNA, the CDR3 is TGTGCCAGCAGCGCGAAGGACAGGGCCTTAAATGAAGCTTTCTTT.

This clone has a single count. The chain links TRBV7-8 to TRBJ2-2; 8 positions agree with TRBD1. The V gene's germline CDR1 is SGHVS and CDR2 FQNEAQ. This CDR3 is 15 amino acids long. With V trimmed by 3 bases and J by 2 bases, 2 bases remained unmatched. CDR3 DNA sequence: TGTGCCAGCAGCTTCGCAGGGGGCAACACCGGGGAGCTGTTTTTT. Its protein product is CASSFAGGNTGELFF.

This clone was observed a few times. The chain links TRBV27 to TRBJ2-7; the match to TRBD2 covers 8 bases. V was clipped by 3 bases and J by 5 bases; unmatched bases: 9. The germline V gene has CDR1 MNHEY and CDR2 SMNVEV (reference sequence). The CDR3 sequence is 15 residues long. The CDR3 DNA sequence: TGTGCCAGCAGTTTTGGTACGACTAGCGCCAACGAGCAGTACTTC. Its translation: CASSFGTTSANEQYF.

This sequence joins TRBV9 and TRBJ2-1, with TRBD1 as a possible D gene (6 bases). CDR3 size: 13 residues. Germline V gene sequence: CDR1 SGDLS, CDR2 YYNGEE. Between the trimmed V and J ends, which lost 9 bases and 5 bases, there was a span of 15 bases. As DNA, the CDR3 is TGTGCCACCTTAGGGGGAGACGACAATGAGCAGTTCTTC. This translates into CATLGGDDNEQFF. Drawing the rest from reference TRBV9 and TRBJ2-1, the complete variable domain is DSGVTQTPKHLITATGQRVTLRCSPRSGDLSVYWYQQSLDQGLQFLIQYYNGEERAKGNILERFSAQQFPDLHSELNLSSLELGDSALYFCATLGGDDNEQFFGPGTRLTVL.

The chain combines TRBV20-1 with TRBJ2-7; 9 positions match TRBD2. This CDR3 has 11 residues. After removal of 5 bases from V and 9 bases from J, the junction contained 5 bases not matched to a gene. Germline-derived CDR1 and CDR2 are DFQATT and SNEGSKA (reference sequence). The DNA of the CDR3 is TGCAGTGCTCAGACTAGCGGCCGGCAGTACTTC. It codes for CSAQTSGRQYF.

V gene TRBV28 combines with J gene TRBJ1-2; 8 positions agree with TRBD1. The CDR3 has 13 residues. CDR1 is MDHEN, CDR2 SYDVKM, per germline. J was trimmed by 7 bases and V by 5 bases; bases with no gene match: 6. CDR3 sequence reads: CASSGQGFGGYTF. In nucleotides, the CDR3 is TGTGCCAGCAGTGGACAGGGTTTCGGTGGCTACACCTTC.

A single count supports this clone. The genes are TRBV3-1 (or the pseudogene TRBV3-2) and TRBJ2-1; a possible D gene is TRBD1 (5 bases). The V and J ends lost 1 base and 7 bases respectively, with 17 bases between them. Per germline, CDR1 LGHDT and CDR2 YNNKEL (reference sequence). The CDR3 sequence is 16 residues long. CDR3 amino acids: CASSQVRSVPGNEQFF. For the CDR3, the DNA is TGTGCCAGCAGCCAAGTTAGAAGCGTCCCAGGGAATGAGCAGTTCTTC.

CDR3 in amino acids: CASNSPGVGYTF. The CDR3 bases are TGTGCCAGCAACTCTCCAGGGGTTGGCTACACCTTC. The chain uses TRBV6-5 and TRBJ1-2; D is perhaps TRBD1 (6 bases). V was clipped by 7 bases and J by 7 bases, with 13 bases between them. There are 12 residues in the CDR3. Germline CDR1 reads MNHEY; CDR2 reads SVGAGI.

This clone was seen only once. The chain employs TRBV19 and TRBJ1-2; 7 bases map to TRBD1. The CDR3 totals 15 residues. V dropped 3 bases and J dropped 5; count of bases not matched to a gene: 9. CDR1 and CDR2 from the germline V gene are LNHDA and SQIVND (reference sequence). The CDR3 coding sequence is TGTGCCAGTAGTATTGGGATTGACAGGGCTTATGGCTACACCTTC. Translation gives CASSIGIDRAYGYTF.

This chain connects TRBV23-1 to TRBJ1-2, with 9 bases identical to TRBD1. TRBV23-1 is marked as an open reading frame, function uncertain. V shed 3 bases, J shed 2 bases, and the junction held 4 bases outside the gene matches. The CDR3 loop spans 15 amino acids. This CDR3 is CASSQKQGANYGYTF. The CDR3 bases are TGCGCCAGCAGTCAGAAACAGGGGGCGAACTATGGCTACACCTTC.

The genes are TRBV3-1 (or the pseudogene TRBV3-2) and TRBJ2-5; possibly TRBD2 for D (6 bases). With 4 bases removed from V and 4 bases from J, the gap between germline ends came to 16 bases. This CDR3 is built from 15 residues. CDR1 LGHDT and CDR2 YNNKEL come from the germline V gene (reference sequence). The CDR3: CASSRRAQTGETQYF. CDR3 coding DNA: TGTGCCAGCAGCCGGAGGGCCCAAACAGGAGAGACCCAGTACTTC.

This chain uses TRBV27 with TRBJ1-5; 7 bases agree with TRBD1. The ends lost 6 bases at V and 0 bases at J; junction bases unmatched: 14. The CDR3 totals 18 residues. CDR1 and CDR2 (germline): MNHEY, SMNVEV (reference sequence). The CDR3 here is CASRPQGSGAYSNQPQHF. In DNA, the CDR3 is TGTGCCAGCAGACCACAGGGGTCAGGGGCATATAGCAATCAGCCCCAGCATTTT.

The rearrangement joins TRBV28 to TRBJ2-2; the match to TRBD1 covers 7 bases. This CDR3 is 15 amino acids long. Germline trimming cut 1 base from V and 6 bases from J; bases unmatched to any gene: 5. The germline gives CDR1 MDHEN, CDR2 SYDVKM. CDR3: CASSLSDRAAGELFF. DNA of the CDR3: TGTGCCAGCAGTTTATCCGACAGGGCGGCCGGGGAGCTGTTTTTT.

The V call is TRBV29-1, the J call TRBJ1-2; D uncertain. Germline V CDR1 and CDR2: SQVTM, ANQGSEA. Trimming took off 4 bases at V and 3 bases at J, with 9 bases between the two ends. The CDR3 consists of 12 residues. CDR3 in DNA: TGCAGCGTTGTCTTCCAGGACTATGGCTACACCTTC. Amino acids: CSVVFQDYGYTF. Together with reference TRBV29-1 and TRBJ1-2, the CDR3 gives the full variable domain: SAVISQKPSRDICQRGTSLTIQCQVDSQVTMMFWYRQQPGQSLTLIATANQGSEATYESGFVIDKFPISRPNLTFSTLTVSNMSPEDSSIYLCSVVFQDYGYTFGSGTRLTVV.

The V call is TRBV7-3, the J call TRBJ2-5; 9 nucleotides line up with TRBD1. Germline V gene sequence: CDR1 SGHTA, CDR2 FQGTGA. The V gene end was trimmed by 4 bases and the J gene end by 5 bases; junction bases not matched to a gene: 5. CDR3 length equals 14 residues. CDR3 in DNA: TGTGCCAGCAGCTCGACAGGGGGGAGGGAGACCCAGTACTTC. It translates to CASSSTGGRETQYF. Supplemented by reference TRBV7-3 and TRBJ2-5, the full variable domain reads GAGVSQTPSNKVTEKGKYVELRCDPISGHTALYWYRQSLGQGPEFLIYFQGTGAADDSGLPNDRFFAVRPEGSVSTLKIQRTERGDSAVYLCASSSTGGRETQYFGPGTRLLVL.

The chain has TRBV7-9 and TRBJ2-7; 9 nucleotides match TRBD2. Germline V gene data show CDR1 as SEHNR and CDR2 as FQNEAQ (reference sequence). This CDR3 has 14 amino acids. The V segment lost 5 bases and the J segment 5 bases; nucleotides outside the gene matches: 7. The CDR3 loop is CASSRGVAGDEQYF. Written as DNA, the CDR3 is TGTGCCAGCAGCCGCGGGGTAGCGGGAGACGAGCAGTACTTC.

With regard to this clone: Other DNA sequences from this sample encode an identical CDR3 as well. The gene calls are TRBV5-1 and TRBJ1-1; D may be TRBD1 (6 bases). The CDR3 has 12 residues. Germline loops: CDR1 SGHRS, CDR2 YFSETQ. Trimming took 5 bases from V and 1 from J, leaving 6 bases between them. The CDR3: CASRGQNTEAFF. CDR3 nucleotide sequence: TGCGCCAGCAGGGGACAGAACACTGAAGCTTTCTTT.

This chain joins TRBV19 and TRBJ2-7, with 8 bases matching TRBD2. Germline V lookup: CDR1 LNHDA, CDR2 SQIVND (reference sequence). J was trimmed by 0 bases and V by 6 bases; bases with no gene match: 7. CDR3 length equals 15 residues. The CDR3 is CASRREDLSSYEQYF. The CDR3 DNA reads as TGTGCCAGTAGGCGGGAGGACCTGAGCTCCTACGAGCAGTACTTC.

This chain links TRBV6-5 with TRBJ2-1, with 8 bases aligning to TRBD1. The CDR3 spans 16 residues. The trim removed 0 bases at V and 10 bases at J, leaving 11 bases unmatched. CDR1 is MNHEY, CDR2 SVGAGI, per germline. The CDR3 nucleotides read TGTGCCAGCAGTTACTCAACAGGGGGTGGAAGATGGGAGCAGTTCTTC. It encodes CASSYSTGGGRWEQFF.

This clone was recorded a few times. The rearrangement uses TRBV2 and TRBJ2-5; D unresolved. The CDR3 length is 13 residues. CDR1 is SNHLY and CDR2 is FYNNEI in the germline V gene. The V and J ends lost 6 bases and 0 bases respectively, with 8 bases between them. In nucleotides, the CDR3 is TGTGCCAGCAGCGCCGGGTACCAAGAGACCCAGTACTTC. This codes for CASSAGYQETQYF.